This T cell receptor beta chain was recovered during a study of blood T cell repertoires in COVID-19. Study-level information: Some COVID-19 samples were acute and others convalescent; all came from the United States, Italy and Spain. From T cells, B-cell-depleted T cells, or PBMCs came the material, which was cDNA or gDNA.

This CDR3 is 13 amino acids long. CDR1 is MGHRA, CDR2 YSYEKL, per germline. V dropped 0 bases and J dropped 8 bases, with 11 bases sitting between them. Per the original methods: Using reference gene primer amplification, nucleated cell counts were estimated. Here immunoSEQ multiplex PCR was the method, and the copy in TCRdb shows in-frame clones only, minus some. The D gene and trimming were derived from the DNA, and the V and J assignments and clone size from that table. Counted here are about 77,000 clones, roughly 80% occurring once; the ten biggest clones make up 4.5% to 5.5%. This clone was seen a handful of times.

The receptor's source is a woman aged 65 to 85 with acute or convalescent COVID-19. The gene calls are TRBV4-1 and TRBJ2-7, with D perhaps TRBD2 (5 bases). Sequencing input: peripheral blood. The CDR3 sequence: CASSQDIYGKQYF. CDR3 in DNA: TGCGCCAGCAGCCAAGATATTTACGGGAAGCAGTACTTC.